These T cell receptor beta chains were read from a single sample in a study of blood T cell repertoires in COVID-19. TCRdb's copy holds only in-frame clones and misses some; the assay was immunoSEQ multiplex PCR. This repertoire shows about 160,000 clones, about 85% found once; its top ten account for roughly 8%. Sequencing input: PBMCs or T cells enriched from blood (not recorded which). These receptors were taken from a woman in her forties or fifties who had recovered from COVID-19. CDR3s include the opening cysteine and the closing phenylalanine or tryptophan. D genes are given only for firm matches. Clone size is not always given. Where it is, it says once, few, many or a class for expanded clones.

V: TRBV11-3
size: NA
J: TRBJ1-3
D: NA
CDR3: CASSLAALGNTIYF
DNA: TGTGCCAGCAGCCTCGCAGCACTAGGAAACACCATATATTTT

V: TRBV19
size: NA
J: TRBJ1-2
D: TRBD1
CDR3: CASSSPQGANYGYTF
DNA: TGTGCCAGTAGTTCCCCCCAGGGGGCGAACTATGGCTACACCTTC

V: TRBV29-1
size: NA
J: TRBJ1-1
D: NA
CDR3: CSVGGRGGGHTEAFF
DNA: TGCAGCGTTGGAGGTAGGGGAGGTGGGCACACTGAAGCTTTCTTT

V: TRBV4-1
size: NA
J: TRBJ1-5
D: NA
CDR3: CASSQDGRQPQHF
DNA: TGCGCCAGCAGCCAAGATGGGCGTCAGCCCCAGCATTTT

V: TRBV10-3
size: NA
J: TRBJ1-1
D: NA
CDR3: CAISEDTDTEAFF
DNA: TGTGCCATCAGTGAGGACACTGACACTGAAGCTTTCTTT

V: TRBV6-5
size: NA
J: TRBJ1-6
D: TRBD1
CDR3: CASRRTGDNNSPLHF
DNA: TGTGCCAGCAGGCGGACAGGGGACAATAATTCACCCCTCCACTTT

V: TRBV24-1
size: NA
J: TRBJ2-3
D: NA
CDR3: CATSDAPRDTQYF
DNA: TGTGCCACCAGTGATGCGCCGCGGGATACGCAGTATTTT

V: TRBV7-9
size: NA
J: TRBJ2-7
D: TRBD2
CDR3: CASSLGLAGAEQYF
DNA: TGTGCCAGCAGCTTAGGCCTAGCGGGAGCCGAGCAGTACTTC

V: TRBV6-1
size: NA
J: TRBJ1-5
D: TRBD1
CDR3: CASSVETGGRNQPQHF
DNA: TGTGCCAGCAGTGTAGAAACAGGGGGGCGCAATCAGCCCCAGCATTTT

V: TRBV6-5
size: NA
J: TRBJ2-1
D: TRBD2
CDR3: CASNIGLAGGNEQFF
DNA: TGTGCCAGCAACATAGGACTAGCGGGAGGTAATGAGCAGTTCTTC

V: TRBV10-3
size: NA
J: TRBJ2-3
D: NA
CDR3: CAISSIRTAMNTDTQYF
DNA: TGTGCCATCAGTTCGATAAGGACAGCGATGAACACAGATACGCAGTATTTT

V: TRBV28
size: once
J: TRBJ2-1
D: NA
CDR3: CASGGGENEQFF
DNA: TGTGCCAGCGGTGGCGGGGAAAATGAGCAGTTCTTC

V: TRBV6-2/TRBV6-3
size: NA
J: TRBJ2-1
D: TRBD1
CDR3: CASSYLGTEYNEQFF
DNA: TGTGCCAGCAGTTACTTAGGGACAGAGTACAATGAGCAGTTCTTC

V: TRBV28
size: NA
J: TRBJ2-7
D: TRBD1
CDR3: CASSFDTGGQISYEQYF
DNA: TGTGCCAGCAGTTTCGACACAGGGGGCCAGATCTCCTACGAGCAGTACTTC

V: TRBV3-1/TRBV3-2
size: NA
J: TRBJ2-3
D: TRBD1
CDR3: CASSQLTGGIDTQYF
DNA: TGTGCCAGCAGCCAACTCACAGGGGGCATAGATACGCAGTATTTT

V: TRBV18
size: NA
J: TRBJ2-7
D: NA
CDR3: CASSPSVGGTSYEQYF
DNA: TGTGCCAGCTCACCGTCCGTGGGCGGGACGAGCTACGAGCAGTACTTC

V: TRBV5-4
size: NA
J: TRBJ1-1
D: TRBD1
CDR3: CASSFGQGPEAFF
DNA: TGTGCCAGCAGCTTCGGACAGGGCCCTGAAGCTTTCTTT

V: TRBV5-6
size: NA
J: TRBJ1-2
D: NA
CDR3: CASSLSRILHGYTF
DNA: TGTGCCAGCAGCTTGTCGCGGATCCTGCATGGCTACACCTTC

V: TRBV5-1
size: NA
J: TRBJ1-2
D: NA
CDR3: CASSFGGSTSGGYTF
DNA: TGCGCCAGCAGCTTCGGGGGGTCGACCTCCGGCGGCTACACCTTC

V: TRBV24-1
size: NA
J: TRBJ1-2
D: NA
CDR3: CATSIWTENYTF
DNA: TGTGCCACCAGTATATGGACTGAGAACTACACCTTC

V: TRBV11-3
size: NA
J: TRBJ1-6
D: NA
CDR3: CASRLSNSPLHF
DNA: TGTGCCAGCAGGCTAAGCAATTCACCCCTCCACTTT

V: TRBV4-3
size: NA
J: TRBJ2-7
D: NA
CDR3: CASSQGGAYEQYF
DNA: TGCGCCAGCAGCCAAGGGGGCGCTTACGAGCAGTACTTC

V: TRBV4-1
size: NA
J: TRBJ1-1
D: TRBD1
CDR3: CASSQGGQGSEAFF
DNA: TGCGCCAGCAGCCAAGGGGGACAGGGGAGTGAAGCTTTCTTT

V: TRBV5-1
size: few
J: TRBJ2-7
D: NA
CDR3: CASSLAQKREQYF
DNA: TGCGCCAGCAGCTTGGCCCAGAAGAGGGAGCAGTACTTC

V: TRBV15
size: NA
J: TRBJ1-2
D: TRBD1
CDR3: CATSKGQGGFGYGYTF
DNA: TGTGCCACCAGCAAAGGACAGGGAGGATTCGGCTATGGCTACACCTTC

V: TRBV19
size: NA
J: TRBJ1-2
D: TRBD1
CDR3: CASSGDRFQHGYTF
DNA: TGTGCCAGTAGTGGGGACAGGTTCCAGCATGGCTACACCTTC

V: TRBV6-5
size: NA
J: TRBJ1-3
D: NA
CDR3: CASSYNPEGSGNTIYF
DNA: TGTGCCAGCAGTTACAATCCGGAGGGCTCTGGAAACACCATATATTTT

V: TRBV3-1/TRBV3-2
size: NA
J: TRBJ1-1
D: TRBD1
CDR3: CASRRTGTVNTEAFF
DNA: TGTGCCAGCAGACGAACCGGGACAGTAAACACTGAAGCTTTCTTT

V: TRBV10-1
size: NA
J: TRBJ1-1
D: TRBD1
CDR3: CASSETWVGQPGNTEAFF
DNA: TGCGCCAGCAGTGAAACTTGGGTGGGACAGCCTGGTAACACTGAAGCTTTCTTT

V: TRBV21-1
size: once
J: TRBJ1-1
D: NA
CDR3: CASSNRDREKITEAFF
DNA: TGTGCCAGCAGCAACCGGGACAGGGAAAAGATCACTGAAGCTTTCTTT

V: TRBV7-9
size: NA
J: TRBJ1-4
D: NA
CDR3: CASSLGGRGSEKLFF
DNA: TGTGCCAGCAGCTTAGGTGGGAGGGGGAGTGAAAAACTGTTTTTT

V: TRBV14
size: NA
J: TRBJ2-1
D: NA
CDR3: CASSLWGEAQGHEQFF
DNA: TGTGCCAGCAGCCTTTGGGGCGAAGCACAAGGGCATGAGCAGTTCTTC

V: TRBV20-1
size: few
J: TRBJ2-7
D: NA
CDR3: CSARGLYEQYF
DNA: TGCAGTGCTCGGGGACTTTACGAGCAGTACTTC

V: TRBV7-6
size: NA
J: TRBJ2-3
D: NA
CDR3: CASSLGGAGLAGTDTQYF
DNA: TGTGCCAGCAGCTTAGGTGGGGCAGGGCTCGCTGGCACAGATACGCAGTATTTT

V: TRBV18
size: NA
J: TRBJ1-5
D: NA
CDR3: CASSAAAGARQPQHF
DNA: TGTGCCAGCTCAGCGGCTGCGGGGGCGCGGCAGCCCCAGCATTTT

V: TRBV19
size: NA
J: TRBJ1-1
D: TRBD1
CDR3: CASSIQGGGFVRGTEAFF
DNA: TGTGCCAGTAGTATACAGGGGGGAGGTTTTGTAAGGGGCACTGAAGCTTTCTTT

V: TRBV2
size: NA
J: TRBJ2-1
D: TRBD2
CDR3: CASSEGLALDEQFF
DNA: TGTGCCAGCAGTGAAGGACTAGCGTTGGATGAGCAGTTCTTC

V: TRBV5-1
size: NA
J: TRBJ2-7
D: NA
CDR3: CASSLPNSYEQYF
DNA: TGCGCCAGCAGCTTGCCTAACTCCTACGAGCAGTACTTC

V: TRBV2
size: NA
J: TRBJ1-5
D: TRBD1
CDR3: CASSRTGFGYQPQHF
DNA: TGTGCCAGCAGTCGGACAGGGTTCGGTTATCAGCCCCAGCATTTT

V: TRBV5-5
size: NA
J: TRBJ1-2
D: TRBD1
CDR3: CASRETGGNYGYTF
DNA: TGTGCCAGCAGGGAAACAGGGGGGAACTATGGCTACACCTTC

V: TRBV4-2
size: NA
J: TRBJ1-3
D: NA
CDR3: CASSQEPLQGPYSGNTIYF
DNA: TGTGCCAGCAGCCAAGAGCCCCTCCAGGGCCCCTACTCTGGAAACACCATATATTTT

V: TRBV2
size: NA
J: TRBJ1-3
D: NA
CDR3: CASSQWTGSGDTIYF
DNA: TGTGCCAGCAGTCAATGGACTGGTTCGGGAGACACCATATATTTT

V: TRBV6-5
size: NA
J: TRBJ2-5
D: TRBD2
CDR3: CASSYGGAGTETQYF
DNA: TGTGCCAGCAGTTACGGGGGAGCGGGGACAGAGACCCAGTACTTC

V: TRBV5-1
size: NA
J: TRBJ1-2
D: NA
CDR3: CASSLGSNGYTF
DNA: TGCGCCAGCAGCTTGGGGTCTAATGGCTACACCTTC

V: TRBV6-5
size: NA
J: TRBJ1-4
D: TRBD1
CDR3: CASSPSRQGLKLFF
DNA: TGTGCCAGCAGCCCGAGCCGACAGGGTTTGAAACTGTTTTTT

V: TRBV28
size: once
J: TRBJ2-7
D: NA
CDR3: CASSLSSDYEQYF
DNA: TGTGCCAGCAGTTTATCTAGCGACTACGAGCAGTACTTC

V: TRBV12-3/TRBV12-4
size: many
J: TRBJ2-1
D: NA
CDR3: CASSSNRWNEQFF
DNA: TGTGCCAGCAGTTCTAACAGGTGGAATGAGCAGTTCTTC

V: TRBV19
size: NA
J: TRBJ1-2
D: NA
CDR3: CASSTDRGGYTF
DNA: TGTGCCAGTAGCACCGACCGGGGAGGCTACACCTTC

V: TRBV6-2/TRBV6-3
size: NA
J: TRBJ2-2
D: NA
CDR3: CASSYRQNTGELFF
DNA: TGTGCCAGCAGTTACCGACAGAACACCGGGGAGCTGTTTTTT

V: TRBV2
size: NA
J: TRBJ2-3
D: TRBD2
CDR3: CASRSGRAVIDTQYF
DNA: TGTGCCAGCAGAAGCGGGAGGGCTGTGATAGATACGCAGTATTTT

V: TRBV7-9
size: NA
J: TRBJ2-2
D: TRBD2
CDR3: CASSRVAGGRTGELFF
DNA: TGTGCCAGCAGCCGGGTAGCGGGGGGCAGGACCGGGGAGCTGTTTTTT

V: TRBV19
size: NA
J: TRBJ2-5
D: TRBD1
CDR3: CASTTGGQETQYF
DNA: TGTGCCAGTACCACAGGGGGACAAGAGACCCAGTACTTC

V: TRBV7-9
size: NA
J: TRBJ2-5
D: NA
CDR3: CASNVPGQETQYF
DNA: TGTGCCAGCAATGTCCCGGGGCAAGAGACCCAGTACTTC

V: TRBV11-3
size: NA
J: TRBJ2-5
D: TRBD1
CDR3: CASSMDRRRETQYF
DNA: TGTGCCAGCAGCATGGACAGGAGGCGAGAGACCCAGTACTTC

V: TRBV12-3/TRBV12-4
size: NA
J: TRBJ2-7
D: TRBD2
CDR3: CASRVAGPYEQYF
DNA: TGTGCCAGCCGGGTAGCGGGACCCTACGAGCAGTACTTC

V: TRBV5-4
size: NA
J: TRBJ2-7
D: TRBD2
CDR3: CASSFGTSVPYEQYF
DNA: TGTGCCAGCAGCTTTGGGACTAGCGTTCCCTACGAGCAGTACTTC

V: TRBV18
size: NA
J: TRBJ1-2
D: NA
CDR3: CASSPQYSSPGTNYGYTF
DNA: TGTGCCAGCTCACCACAATATAGTAGTCCCGGGACAAACTATGGCTACACCTTC

V: TRBV28
size: NA
J: TRBJ2-7
D: NA
CDR3: CASSLGGNSYEQYF
DNA: TGTGCCAGCAGTTTAGGCGGGAACTCCTACGAGCAGTACTTC

V: TRBV7-9
size: NA
J: TRBJ2-2
D: NA
CDR3: CASRQGGWTGELFF
DNA: TGTGCCAGCCGGCAGGGGGGATGGACCGGGGAGCTGTTTTTT